These 32 T cell receptor beta chains were sequenced from one sample in a study of shared clonotypes between healthy human individuals. Profiled with immunoSEQ multiplex PCR; TCRdb holds only in-frame clones, not every one. Seen here are roughly 2.5 million clones, more than 90% observed once, and the top ten hold roughly 0.13%. Material for sequencing was naive CD4+ T cells sorted from blood. Subset reported: CD45RA+ positively selected. The receptors originated from a young man in good health.

V is TRBV7-6 and J is TRBJ2-7; 11 bases match TRBD1. The germline CDR1 and CDR2 sequences are SGHVS and FNYEAQ. This CDR3 spans 15 amino acids. V was pared by 5 bases and J by 5 bases, with 8 bases of the junction left unmatched. The CDR3, as DNA: TGTGCCAGCAGCCCCGGTCCGGGACAGGGGGACGAGCAGTACTTC. Its translation: CASSPGPGQGDEQYF.

The CDR3 DNA follows: TGTGCCAGCAGCCAAGAAGTCACGGGAGAGACCCAGTACTTC. This sequence encodes CASSQEVTGETQYF. V usage is TRBV4-2 and J usage is TRBJ2-5; D gene unclear. Trimming left V 0 bases short and J 4 bases short, with 9 bases between. Germline V gene lookup returns CDR1 LGHNA and CDR2 YNFKEQ. CDR3 length: 14 amino acids.

This clone appeared a single time. V is TRBV7-2 and J is TRBJ2-3; D remains unclear. The CDR3 contains 12 residues. Germline V gene lookup returns CDR1 SGHTA and CDR2 FQGNSA. V was pared by 6 bases and J by 9 bases, with 13 bases between. In DNA, the CDR3 is TGTGCCAGCAGTCCGTCCTCACCGACGCAGTATTTT. Translated: CASSPSSPTQYF.

This chain connects TRBV5-5 to TRBJ1-4; maybe TRBD1 (5 bases). V lost 0 bases and J 1 base, leaving 7 bases between the germline ends. Looked up from germline, CDR1 is SGHKS and CDR2 is YYEKEE (reference sequence). The CDR3 is made up of 15 amino acids. As DNA, the CDR3 is TGTGCCAGCAGCTTGGGAGGGGTAACTAATGAAAAACTGTTTTTT. Translated: CASSLGGVTNEKLFF. Full variable domain (missing parts from reference TRBV5-5 and TRBJ1-4): DAGVTQSPTHLIKTRGQQVTLRCSPISGHKSVSWYQQVLGQGPQFIFQYYEKEERGRGNFPDRFSARQFPNYSSELNVNALLLGDSALYLCASSLGGVTNEKLFFGSGTQLSVL.

The V and J genes are TRBV5-1 and TRBJ1-6, with D perhaps TRBD1 (5 bases). Germline loops: CDR1 SGHRS, CDR2 YFSETQ. The CDR3 spans 14 residues. V lost 0 bases and J 8 bases, leaving 9 bases between the germline ends. The CDR3 bases are TGCGCCAGCAGCTTGGCCAGGGCGGATTCACCCCTCCACTTT. Translating gives CASSLARADSPLHF. Full variable domain (outside the CDR3, taken from reference TRBV5-1 and TRBJ1-6): KAGVTQTPRYLIKTRGQQVTLSCSPISGHRSVSWYQQTPGQGLQFLFEYFSETQRNKGNFPGRFSGRQFSNSRSEMNVSTLELGDSALYLCASSLARADSPLHFGNGTRLTVT.

The chain uses TRBV6-5 and TRBJ2-7, with a weak D call TRBD2 (5 bases). V was cut by 4 bases and J by 6 bases, with 13 bases left in between. The germline CDR1 and CDR2 sequences are MNHEY and SVGAGI. This CDR3 is built from 13 residues. The CDR3 nucleotides read TGTGCCAGCAGTTCCGTGAGGGTATCCGAGCAGTACTTC. Translating it yields CASSSVRVSEQYF.

This clone was found a few times. The V gene is TRBV30, the J gene TRBJ1-4; D not resolved. Trimming left V 1 base short and J 8 bases short, with 5 bases between. The CDR3 extends over 11 amino acids. CDR1 is GTSNPN and CDR2 is SVGIG in the germline V gene (reference sequence). CDR3 in amino acids: CAWSELEKLFF. The CDR3 DNA reads as TGTGCCTGGAGTGAACTGGAAAAACTGTTTTTT.

The chain joins TRBV19 to TRBJ1-2; 8 nucleotides line up with TRBD1. V gave up 9 bases and J gave up 7 bases; unmatched junction bases: 13. In germline, CDR1 is LNHDA, CDR2 SQIVND (reference sequence). The CDR3 totals 14 residues. The CDR3 nucleotides read TGTGCCAGCCAACGGACAGGGTTTATGGGTGGCTACACCTTC. Residues: CASQRTGFMGGYTF.

This clone was seen just once. CDR3: CASSQVSVFKETQYF. The CDR3, as DNA: TGCGCCAGCAGCCAAGTCTCCGTTTTCAAAGAGACCCAGTACTTC. The chain carries TRBV4-1 and TRBJ2-5, with D uncertain. V lost 1 base to trimming and J lost 3 bases, with 12 bases between them. The germline gives CDR1 MGHRA, CDR2 YSYEKL. The CDR3 is made up of 15 amino acids.

The V and J genes are TRBV4-1 and TRBJ2-7, with D unclear. The CDR3 is made up of 11 amino acids. CDR1 MGHRA and CDR2 YSYEKL come from the germline V gene. V was pared by 8 bases and J by 7 bases, with 12 bases between. The CDR3 loop reads CASRAVQEQYF. The CDR3 coding sequence is TGCGCCAGCCGGGCGGTCCAAGAGCAGTACTTC.

The rearrangement joins TRBV18 to TRBJ1-3; D is undetermined. V dropped 8 bases and J dropped 4 bases, with 15 bases sitting between them. CDR1 is KGHSH, CDR2 LQKENI, per germline. The CDR3 is made up of 14 amino acids. In DNA, the CDR3 is TGTGCCAGCACTCTAACCTCGGGCGGAAACACCATATATTTT. Translated: CASTLTSGGNTIYF.

This chain joins TRBV28 and TRBJ1-1, with a weak D call TRBD1 (6 bases). Germline assignment: CDR1 MDHEN and CDR2 SYDVKM. V gave up 7 bases and J gave up 1 base, with 10 bases separating them. The CDR3 extends over 13 amino acids. CDR3 in DNA: TGTGCCAGCACTTTCAGGGGGAACACTGAAGCTTTCTTT. As protein: CASTFRGNTEAFF. Combining the CDR3 with reference TRBV28 and TRBJ1-1 gives the whole variable domain DVKVTQSSRYLVKRTGEKVFLECVQDMDHENMFWYRQDPGLGLRLIYFSYDVKMKEKGDIPEGYSVSREKKERFSLILESASTNQTSMYLCASTFRGNTEAFFGQGTRLTVV.

This chain uses TRBV28 with TRBJ1-1, with D perhaps TRBD1 (5 bases). Trimming removed 4 bases from V and 1 base from J, with 13 bases in between. Germline lookup yields CDR1 MDHEN and CDR2 SYDVKM. CDR3 length equals 15 residues. The DNA for the CDR3 is TGTGCCAGCAGTTCCCCGACAGCCCCGAACACTGAAGCTTTCTTT. As protein: CASSSPTAPNTEAFF.

This chain connects TRBV5-1 to TRBJ2-5, with D tentatively TRBD2 (6 bases). Looked up from germline, CDR1 is SGHRS and CDR2 is YFSETQ. The CDR3 spans 15 residues. Trimming took 4 bases from V and 5 from J, leaving 18 bases between them. The CDR3: CASSPRDSAGETQYF. The CDR3 DNA sequence: TGCGCCAGCAGCCCCCGGGACTCCGCTGGGGAGACCCAGTACTTC.

The rearrangement joins TRBV10-3 to TRBJ1-2; the D gene is possibly TRBD1 (5 bases). Trimming shortened V by 0 bases and J by 8 bases, and 19 bases separated the two germline ends. There are 16 residues in the CDR3. Germline-derived CDR1 and CDR2 are ENHRY and SYGVKD. The CDR3 protein is CAISESRKGIIYGYTF. In DNA, the CDR3 is TGTGCCATCAGTGAGTCCCGGAAGGGGATCATTTACGGCTACACCTTC.

This clone was seen a few times. The chain combines TRBV19 with TRBJ1-3; weak D call: TRBD1 (5 bases). The CDR3 contains 13 residues. The V and J ends lost 5 bases and 3 bases respectively, with 8 bases between them. Germline loops: CDR1 LNHDA, CDR2 SQIVND (reference sequence). Here the CDR3 reads CASSEQGGNTIYF. DNA for the CDR3: TGTGCCAGTAGTGAGCAGGGTGGAAACACCATATATTTT.

This chain links TRBV5-1 with TRBJ1-2; D not resolved. V lost 0 bases to trimming and J lost 7 bases, with 13 bases between them. CDR3 length: 14 residues. From germline, CDR1 is SGHRS and CDR2 YFSETQ. Written as DNA, the CDR3 is TGCGCCAGCAGCTTGGCCGAGGTGGCTGGTGGCTACACCTTC. Translation gives CASSLAEVAGGYTF.

For this clone: The sample contains more than one DNA sequence encoding this CDR3. This rearrangement joins TRBV6-1 to TRBJ1-3; 10 bases map to TRBD1. With V trimmed by 6 bases and J by 4 bases, 0 bases remained unmatched. The CDR3 totals 13 residues. Germline values: CDR1 MNHNS, CDR2 SASEGT. DNA of the CDR3: TGTGCCAGCAGGACAGGGGGCGGAAACACCATATATTTT. Amino acid sequence: CASRTGGGNTIYF.

The chain recombines TRBV9 with TRBJ2-3; D is uncertain. CDR3 length equals 15 residues. Germline V gene lookup returns CDR1 SGDLS and CDR2 YYNGEE. V lost 3 bases and J 0 bases, leaving 11 bases between the germline ends. For the CDR3, the DNA is TGTGCCAGCAGCGCCGAGGCAGGAAGCACAGATACGCAGTATTTT. It yields the protein CASSAEAGSTDTQYF. The variable domain in full, completed from reference TRBV9 and TRBJ2-3, reads DSGVTQTPKHLITATGQRVTLRCSPRSGDLSVYWYQQSLDQGLQFLIQYYNGEERAKGNILERFSAQQFPDLHSELNLSSLELGDSALYFCASSAEAGSTDTQYFGPGTRLTVL.

For this clone: The identical CDR3 is also encoded by other nucleotide sequences in the sample. The chain combines TRBV2 with TRBJ1-2; D call uncertain. The length of the CDR3 is 10 residues. The germline gives CDR1 SNHLY, CDR2 FYNNEI. The germline V and J ends were trimmed by 6 bases and 8 bases, with 7 bases remaining between them. The CDR3 coding sequence is TGTGCCAGCAGAGCCGGAGGCTACACCTTC. Translation: CASRAGGYTF.

The V and J genes are TRBV11-2 and TRBJ2-7; 13 positions agree with TRBD2. The CDR3 is 17 residues long. Germline CDR1 is SGHAT and CDR2 is FQNNGV. V dropped 4 bases and J dropped 0; count of bases not matched to a gene: 6. The CDR3 DNA is TGTGCCAGCAGCTACCTGGGGACTAGCGGGGACTCCTACGAGCAGTACTTC. It yields the protein CASSYLGTSGDSYEQYF.

J is TRBJ2-7 and V is TRBV19; no clear D gene. In germline, CDR1 is LNHDA, CDR2 SQIVND (reference sequence). Trimming pared 1 base from V and 2 bases from J, leaving 9 bases between. The CDR3 is 14 residues long. CDR3 in DNA: TGTGCCAGTAGTATAGTCGGCGACACCTACGAGCAGTACTTC. Translation: CASSIVGDTYEQYF.

This clone appeared a single time. The chain has TRBV9 and TRBJ2-3; TRBD2 matches 12 bases. The CDR3 loop spans 17 amino acids. Germline assignment: CDR1 SGDLS and CDR2 YYNGEE. The V gene end was trimmed by 4 bases and the J gene end by 4 bases; junction bases not matched to a gene: 10. Here the CDR3 DNA reads TGTGCCAGCAGCACCGGACTAGCGGGGAGTAACGCAGATACGCAGTATTTT. This encodes CASSTGLAGSNADTQYF.

CDR3 in amino acids: CASSLEGGLREKLFF. CDR3 nucleotides: TGCGCCAGCAGCTTGGAGGGGGGCTTGCGAGAAAAACTGTTTTTT. This chain links TRBV5-1 with TRBJ1-4; D is possibly TRBD1 (6 bases). Trimming removed 0 bases at V and 8 bases at J, with 14 bases between. Germline CDR1 and CDR2: SGHRS and YFSETQ. The CDR3 is made up of 15 amino acids. Full variable domain (rest looked up from reference TRBV5-1 and TRBJ1-4): KAGVTQTPRYLIKTRGQQVTLSCSPISGHRSVSWYQQTPGQGLQFLFEYFSETQRNKGNFPGRFSGRQFSNSRSEMNVSTLELGDSALYLCASSLEGGLREKLFFGSGTQLSVL.

The V gene is TRBV14, the J gene TRBJ1-2, with D possibly being TRBD1 (5 bases). Trimming removed 0 bases at V and 3 bases at J, with 8 bases between. The CDR3 extends over 14 amino acids. Germline values: CDR1 SGHDN, CDR2 FVKESK. As DNA, the CDR3 is TGTGCCAGCAGCCAAGAGGACACCTACTATGGCTACACCTTC. Its translation: CASSQEDTYYGYTF.

This chain joins TRBV6-6 and TRBJ1-1; 10 positions agree with TRBD1. Germline trimming cut 2 bases from V and 4 bases from J; bases unmatched to any gene: 1. Germline CDR1 reads MNHNY; CDR2 reads SVGAGI (reference sequence). The CDR3 loop spans 14 amino acids. CDR3 residues: CASSYRTGGTEAFF. The CDR3 DNA sequence: TGTGCCAGCAGTTACCGGACAGGGGGCACTGAAGCTTTCTTT.

The chain links TRBV19 to TRBJ2-5; 9 bases line up with TRBD1. J was trimmed by 4 bases and V by 3 bases; bases with no gene match: 3. The germline V gene encodes CDR1 LNHDA and CDR2 SQIVND (reference sequence). There are 14 residues in the CDR3. This CDR3 reads CASSIPGQGETQYF. CDR3 DNA sequence: TGTGCCAGTAGTATTCCGGGACAGGGAGAGACCCAGTACTTC.

The V gene is TRBV18, the J gene TRBJ1-3, with 9 bases that match TRBD1. Germline CDR1 reads KGHSH; CDR2 reads LQKENI. There are 16 residues in the CDR3. Unmatched junction bases numbered 5, after V lost 2 bases and J lost 3 bases. The CDR3 bases are TGTGCCAGCTCACCAGAGACAGGGGGAAATGGAAACACCATATATTTT. This sequence encodes CASSPETGGNGNTIYF.

The CDR3 nucleotides are TGTGCCAGCAGCTTAGGTAGAGGAAAGCCTTCCTACGAGCAGTACTTC. It encodes CASSLGRGKPSYEQYF. The rearrangement links TRBV7-8 to TRBJ2-7; no reliable D call. Between the trimmed V and J ends, which lost 1 base and 1 base, there was a span of 14 bases. Germline lookup yields CDR1 SGHVS and CDR2 FQNEAQ. CDR3 size: 16 residues.

The chain recombines TRBV30 with TRBJ2-3, with TRBD2 matching over 13 bases. The length of the CDR3 is 20 residues. The V and J ends lost 4 bases and 5 bases, in that order; junction bases with no gene match: 21. Germline CDR1 and CDR2: GTSNPN and SVGIG (reference sequence). The CDR3 bases are TGTGCCTGGACCGCAACTAGGACTAGCGGGAGCGTGTCGATGGGAGATACGCAGTATTTT. Translated, it gives CAWTATRTSGSVSMGDTQYF.

The genes are TRBV4-1 and TRBJ2-2; a weak D match, TRBD1 (6 bases). The CDR3 runs 15 residues. Trimming took 1 base from V and 2 from J, leaving 8 bases between them. Per the germline V gene, CDR1 is MGHRA and CDR2 is YSYEKL. As DNA, the CDR3 is TGCGCCAGCAGCCAAGGGGGACAAAACACCGGGGAGCTGTTTTTT. As protein: CASSQGGQNTGELFF.

This chain joins TRBV30 and TRBJ2-7, with D tentatively TRBD2 (6 bases). This CDR3 comprises 14 residues. V lost 0 bases, J lost 9 bases, and 18 bases lay in between. The germline gives CDR1 GTSNPN, CDR2 SVGIG (reference sequence). The CDR3 coding sequence is TGTGCCTGGAGTGTTGGGCCGGGGGAGCTAGCGCAGTACTTC. Encoded protein: CAWSVGPGELAQYF.